Described below is a single T cell receptor (beta chain) sequence and its context. Its antigen is currently unknown. This table comes from immunoSEQ multiplex PCR, and its TCRdb copy is limited to in-frame clones, with some not included. The sample includes 30,000 to 40,000 clones, over 85% of them seen just once. V dropped 4 bases and J dropped 2 bases, with 9 bases sitting between them. The germline gives CDR1 MNHNY, CDR2 SVGAGI (reference sequence). This CDR3 is 15 amino acids long. This sample stems from a study of circulating and synovial CD4+ cells in juvenile arthritis. Study results and limitations: Compared with bulk blood, circulating pathogenic-like lymphocytes shared substantially more CDR3 sequences with synovial T cells.

This receptor was identified in a human donor with juvenile idiopathic arthritis. The sequencing input was CD4+ T cells from blood. The chain joins TRBV6-6 to TRBJ1-6; no reliable D call. The CDR3 region is CASSSSTAYNSPLHF. CDR3 coding DNA: TGTGCCAGCAGTTCCTCGACTGCCTATAATTCACCCCTCCACTTT.